Each of the 2 T cell receptor beta chains below was sequenced from the same sample in a study of cytotoxic CD8 clonotypes in ibrutinib-treated CLL. Profiling relied on immunoSEQ multiplex PCR, and the TCRdb table lists in-frame clones only, not all of them. The profile shows 68,000 or so clones, roughly two thirds of them singletons. The input for sequencing was PBMCs, taken after 12 months of ibrutinib treatment. The receptors originated from a human donor with chronic lymphocytic leukemia.

This clone was counted between two and nine times. This chain uses TRBV19 with TRBJ1-5, with D possibly TRBD1 on 6 matching bases. The germline CDR1 and CDR2 sequences are LNHDA and SQIVND (reference sequence). V lost 6 bases and J 4 bases, leaving 10 bases between the germline ends. The CDR3 contains 13 residues. The CDR3 nucleotides read TGTGCCAGTAGCTGGACAGTTAATCAGCCCCAGCATTTT. Translating it yields CASSWTVNQPQHF.

This clone has only one observation. This chain joins TRBV5-6 and TRBJ2-2; D uncertain. Germline V gene sequence: CDR1 SGHDT, CDR2 YYEEEE. V lost 1 base and J lost 7, with 5 bases in between. CDR3 length equals 12 residues. The CDR3 coding sequence is TGTGCCAGCAGCTTGCGCGTCGGGGAGCTGTTTTTT. Encoded protein: CASSLRVGELFF.